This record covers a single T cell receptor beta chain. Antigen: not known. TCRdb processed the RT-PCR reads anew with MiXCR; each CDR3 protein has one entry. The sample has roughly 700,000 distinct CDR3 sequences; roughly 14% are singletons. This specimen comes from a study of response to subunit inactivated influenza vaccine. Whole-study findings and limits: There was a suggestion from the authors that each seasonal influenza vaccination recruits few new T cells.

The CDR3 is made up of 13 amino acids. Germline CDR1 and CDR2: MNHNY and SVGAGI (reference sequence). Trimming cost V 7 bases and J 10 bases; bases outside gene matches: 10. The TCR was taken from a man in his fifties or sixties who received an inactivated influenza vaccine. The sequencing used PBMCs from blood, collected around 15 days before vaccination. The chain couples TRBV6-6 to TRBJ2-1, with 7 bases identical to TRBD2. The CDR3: CASTTGGLGEQFF. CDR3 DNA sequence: TGTGCCAGCACCACGGGGGGTTTGGGGGAGCAGTTCTTC.